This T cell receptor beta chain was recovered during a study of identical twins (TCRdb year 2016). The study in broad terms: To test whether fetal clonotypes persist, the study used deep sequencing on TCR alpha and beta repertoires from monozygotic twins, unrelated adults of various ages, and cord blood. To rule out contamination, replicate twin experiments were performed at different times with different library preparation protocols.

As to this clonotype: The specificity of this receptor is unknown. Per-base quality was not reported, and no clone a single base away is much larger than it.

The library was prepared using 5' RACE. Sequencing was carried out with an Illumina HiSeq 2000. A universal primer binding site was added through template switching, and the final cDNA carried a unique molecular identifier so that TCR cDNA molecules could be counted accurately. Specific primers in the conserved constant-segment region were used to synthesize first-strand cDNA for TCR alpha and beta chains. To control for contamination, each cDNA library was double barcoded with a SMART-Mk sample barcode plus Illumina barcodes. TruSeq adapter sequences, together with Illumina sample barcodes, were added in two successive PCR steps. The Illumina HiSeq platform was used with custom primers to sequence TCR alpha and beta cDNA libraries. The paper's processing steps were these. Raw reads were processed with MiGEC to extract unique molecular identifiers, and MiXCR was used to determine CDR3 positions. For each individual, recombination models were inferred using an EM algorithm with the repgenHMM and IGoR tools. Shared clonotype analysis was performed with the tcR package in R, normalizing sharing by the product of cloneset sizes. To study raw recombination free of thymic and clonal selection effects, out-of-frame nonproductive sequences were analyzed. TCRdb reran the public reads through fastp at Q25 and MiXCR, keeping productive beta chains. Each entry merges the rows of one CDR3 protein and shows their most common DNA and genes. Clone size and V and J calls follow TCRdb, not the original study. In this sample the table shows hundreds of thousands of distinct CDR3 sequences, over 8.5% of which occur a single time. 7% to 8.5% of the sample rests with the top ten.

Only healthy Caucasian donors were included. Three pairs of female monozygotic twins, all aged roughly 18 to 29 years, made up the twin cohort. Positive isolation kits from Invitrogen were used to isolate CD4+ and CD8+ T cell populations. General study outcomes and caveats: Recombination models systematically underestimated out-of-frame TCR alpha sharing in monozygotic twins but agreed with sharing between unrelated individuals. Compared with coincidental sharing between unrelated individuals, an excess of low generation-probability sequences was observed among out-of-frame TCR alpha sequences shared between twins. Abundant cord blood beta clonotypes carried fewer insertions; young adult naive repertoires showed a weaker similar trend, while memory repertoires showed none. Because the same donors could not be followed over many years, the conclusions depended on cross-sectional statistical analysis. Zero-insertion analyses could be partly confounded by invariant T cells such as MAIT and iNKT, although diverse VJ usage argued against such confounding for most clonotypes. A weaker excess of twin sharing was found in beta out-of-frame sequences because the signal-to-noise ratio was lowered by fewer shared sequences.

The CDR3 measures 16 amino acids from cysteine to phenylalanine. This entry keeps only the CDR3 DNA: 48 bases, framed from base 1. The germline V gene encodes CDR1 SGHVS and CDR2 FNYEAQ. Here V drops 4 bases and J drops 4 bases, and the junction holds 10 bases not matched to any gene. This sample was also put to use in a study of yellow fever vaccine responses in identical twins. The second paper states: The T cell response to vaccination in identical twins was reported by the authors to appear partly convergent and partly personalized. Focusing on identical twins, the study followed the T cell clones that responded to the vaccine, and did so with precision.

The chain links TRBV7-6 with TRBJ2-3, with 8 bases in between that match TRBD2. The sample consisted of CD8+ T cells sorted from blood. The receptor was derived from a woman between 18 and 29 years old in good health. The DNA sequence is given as TGTGCCAGCAGCTGGGAGACTAGCGTTTTTTCAGATACGCAGTATTTT. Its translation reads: CASSWETSVFSDTQYF.